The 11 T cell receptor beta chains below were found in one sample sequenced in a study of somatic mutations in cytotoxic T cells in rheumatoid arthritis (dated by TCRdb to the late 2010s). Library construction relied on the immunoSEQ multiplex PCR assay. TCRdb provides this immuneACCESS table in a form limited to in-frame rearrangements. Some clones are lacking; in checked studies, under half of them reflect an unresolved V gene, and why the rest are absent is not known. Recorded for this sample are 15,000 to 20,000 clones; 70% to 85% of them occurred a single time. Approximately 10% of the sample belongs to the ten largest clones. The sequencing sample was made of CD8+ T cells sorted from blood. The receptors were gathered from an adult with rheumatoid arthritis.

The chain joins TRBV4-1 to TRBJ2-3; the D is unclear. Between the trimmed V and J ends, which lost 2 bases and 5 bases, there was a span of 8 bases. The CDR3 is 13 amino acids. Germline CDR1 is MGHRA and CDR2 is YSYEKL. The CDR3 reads CASSQQRGDTQYF. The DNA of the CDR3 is TGCGCCAGCAGCCAACAGCGCGGAGATACGCAGTATTTT.

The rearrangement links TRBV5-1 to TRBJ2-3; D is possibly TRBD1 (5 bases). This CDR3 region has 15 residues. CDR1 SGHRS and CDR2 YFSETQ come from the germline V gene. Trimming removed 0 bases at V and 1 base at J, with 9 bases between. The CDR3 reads CASSLGGRGTDTQYF. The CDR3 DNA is TGCGCCAGCAGCTTGGGCGGCAGGGGCACAGATACGCAGTATTTT.

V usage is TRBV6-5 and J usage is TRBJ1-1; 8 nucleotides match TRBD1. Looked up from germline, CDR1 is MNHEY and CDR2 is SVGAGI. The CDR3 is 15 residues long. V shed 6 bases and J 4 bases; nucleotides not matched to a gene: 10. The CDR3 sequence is CASRTGTGATTEAFF. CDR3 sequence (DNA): TGTGCCAGCAGAACCGGGACAGGAGCTACCACTGAAGCTTTCTTT.

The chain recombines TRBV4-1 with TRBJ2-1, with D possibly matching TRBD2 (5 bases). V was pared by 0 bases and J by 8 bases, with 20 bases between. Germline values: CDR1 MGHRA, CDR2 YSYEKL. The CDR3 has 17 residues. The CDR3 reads CASSQEVTRPGRYEQFF. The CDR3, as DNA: TGCGCCAGCAGCCAAGAAGTTACTAGGCCAGGTCGGTATGAGCAGTTCTTC.

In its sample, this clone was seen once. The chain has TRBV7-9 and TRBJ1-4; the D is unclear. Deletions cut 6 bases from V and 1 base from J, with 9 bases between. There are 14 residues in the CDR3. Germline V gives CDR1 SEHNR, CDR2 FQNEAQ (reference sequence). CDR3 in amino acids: CASRPAVTNEKLFF. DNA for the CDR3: TGTGCCAGCAGACCTGCTGTAACTAATGAAAAACTGTTTTTT.

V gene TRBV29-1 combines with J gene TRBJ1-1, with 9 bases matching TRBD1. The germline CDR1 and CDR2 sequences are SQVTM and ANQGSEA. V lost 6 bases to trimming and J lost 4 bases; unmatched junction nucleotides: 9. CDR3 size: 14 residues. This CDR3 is CSVPRDREGTEAFF. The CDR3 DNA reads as TGCAGCGTCCCCCGGGACAGGGAGGGCACTGAAGCTTTCTTT.

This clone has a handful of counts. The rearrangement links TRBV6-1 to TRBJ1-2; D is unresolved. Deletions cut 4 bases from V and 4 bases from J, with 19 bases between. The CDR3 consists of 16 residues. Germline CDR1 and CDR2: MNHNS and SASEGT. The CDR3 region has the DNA TGTGCCAGCAGTGGACCGAACCGGGAGGAGGGCTATGGCTACACCTTC. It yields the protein CASSGPNREEGYGYTF.

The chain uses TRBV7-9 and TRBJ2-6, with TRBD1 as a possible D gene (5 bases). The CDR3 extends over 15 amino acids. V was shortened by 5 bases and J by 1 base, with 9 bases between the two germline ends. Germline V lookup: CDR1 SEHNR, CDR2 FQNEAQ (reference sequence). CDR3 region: CASSEPGSGANVLTF. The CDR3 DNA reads TGTGCCAGCAGCGAGCCAGGGTCTGGGGCCAACGTCCTGACTTTC.

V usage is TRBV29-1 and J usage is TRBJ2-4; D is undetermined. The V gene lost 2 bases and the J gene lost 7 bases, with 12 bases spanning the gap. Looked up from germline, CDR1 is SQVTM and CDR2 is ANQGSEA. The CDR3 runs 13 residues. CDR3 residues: CSVEFGVGNIQYF. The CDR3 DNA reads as TGCAGCGTTGAATTTGGAGTAGGGAACATTCAGTACTTC.

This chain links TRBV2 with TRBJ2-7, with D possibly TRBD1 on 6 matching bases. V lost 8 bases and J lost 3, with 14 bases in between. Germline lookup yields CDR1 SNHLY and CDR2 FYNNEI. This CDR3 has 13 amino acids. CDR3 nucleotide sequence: TGTGCCAGCGCCAGGACAGAGGGCTACGAGCAGTACGTC. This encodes CASARTEGYEQYV.

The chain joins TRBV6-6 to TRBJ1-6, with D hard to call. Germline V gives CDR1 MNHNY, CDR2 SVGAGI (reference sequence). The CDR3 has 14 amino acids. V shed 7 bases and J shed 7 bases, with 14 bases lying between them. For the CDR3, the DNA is TGTGCCAGCAAGGAGGTTTTGGCGAATTCACCCCTCCACTTT. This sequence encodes CASKEVLANSPLHF.